A single sample gave rise to the 24 T cell receptor beta chains below, sequenced in a study of early T cells in non-severe SARS-CoV-2 infection. TCRdb passed the 5' RACE reads through MiXCR, listing each CDR3 protein once. The table has 90,000 to 130,000 distinct CDR3 sequences, around 13% seen once; the top ten hold around 4%. Sequences were derived from whole blood, sampled at baseline. The receptors derive from an adult who was a healthcare worker with PCR-confirmed SARS-CoV-2 infection or an uninfected control (not recorded which).

This clonotype was observed many times. The chain combines TRBV9 with TRBJ2-7, with a possible D match to TRBD2 (5 bases). CDR1 SGDLS and CDR2 YYNGEE come from the germline V gene. This CDR3 has 14 residues. The V end was cut by 4 bases, the J end by 4 bases, with 15 bases between. CDR3 sequence (DNA): TGTGCCAGCAGCCCGGGAACCGGCTATTACGAGCAGTACTTC. Its translation: CASSPGTGYYEQYF.

There are a few counts of this clonotype. The rearrangement uses TRBV18 and TRBJ1-1; TRBD1 is a possible D gene (6 bases). The CDR3 is 14 amino acids. The germline V gene has CDR1 KGHSH and CDR2 LQKENI. Trimming cost V 1 base and J 4 bases, with 10 bases left between them. The CDR3 region has the DNA TGTGCCAGCTCACCACGGGGGGCAGTCACTGAAGCTTTCTTT. Protein: CASSPRGAVTEAFF.

V is TRBV7-2 and J is TRBJ1-2; unclear D gene. Trimming pared 5 bases from V and 6 bases from J, leaving 7 bases between. Germline lookup yields CDR1 SGHTA and CDR2 FQGNSA. The CDR3 sequence is 11 residues long. CDR3 residues: CASSQINGYTF. CDR3 nucleotides: TGTGCCAGCAGCCAGATCAATGGCTACACCTTC. Variable domain in full (rest from reference TRBV7-2 and TRBJ1-2): GAGVSQSPSNKVTEKGKDVELRCDPISGHTALYWYRQSLGQGLEFLIYFQGNSAPDKSGLPSDRFSAERTGGSVSTLTIQRTQQEDSAVYLCASSQINGYTFGSGTRLTVV.

A few counts support this clonotype. The chain joins TRBV3-1 to TRBJ1-2, with TRBD1 matching over 8 bases. CDR3 size: 15 residues. Trimming took 5 bases from V and 4 from J; bases not matched to a gene: 9. Germline values: CDR1 LGHDT, CDR2 YNNKEL (reference sequence). CDR3: CASSTQGARGYGYTF. DNA of the CDR3: TGTGCCAGCAGCACCCAGGGGGCGCGGGGCTATGGCTACACCTTC.

This clonotype was seen a handful of times. The V gene is TRBV2, the J gene TRBJ1-6; D gene uncertain. This CDR3 contains 15 residues. Between the trimmed V and J ends, which lost 9 bases and 0 bases, there was a span of 12 bases. Germline V gives CDR1 SNHLY, CDR2 FYNNEI. The CDR3 region has the DNA TGTGCCAGGGGAGGCGCCCGCTCCTATAATTCACCCCTCCACTTT. Its protein product is CARGGARSYNSPLHF.

The genes are TRBV30 and TRBJ1-1; 10 bases fit TRBD1. With 1 base clipped from V and 6 bases from J, the junction kept 8 bases outside the gene matches. The CDR3 has 15 amino acids. The V gene's germline CDR1 is GTSNPN and CDR2 SVGIG (reference sequence). In nucleotides, the CDR3 is TGTGCCTGGAGTGCCGGGACAGGGGTTTTCGCTGAAGCTTTCTTT. Translated, it gives CAWSAGTGVFAEAFF.

This chain joins TRBV6-5 and TRBJ1-2; D might be TRBD1 (5 bases). V was shortened by 0 bases and J by 8 bases, with 13 bases between the two germline ends. Germline CDR1 is MNHEY and CDR2 is SVGAGI. The CDR3 totals 14 residues. The CDR3 is CASSYSWGRDGYTF. Here the CDR3 DNA reads TGTGCCAGCAGTTACTCCTGGGGGAGGGACGGCTACACCTTC.

This clonotype has a handful of counts. The chain employs TRBV7-9 and TRBJ1-4; a weak D match, TRBD1 (6 bases). The CDR3 runs 16 residues. Trimming took off 5 bases at V and 0 bases at J, with 13 bases between the two ends. CDR1 is SEHNR, CDR2 FQNEAQ, per germline (reference sequence). As DNA, the CDR3 is TGTGCCAGCAGCCCTGGGGGGCACTCAACTAATGAAAAACTGTTTTTT. Protein: CASSPGGHSTNEKLFF.

In this sample, this clonotype turned up many times. This chain connects TRBV5-1 to TRBJ2-1; TRBD1 or TRBD2 may be the D gene (5 bases each). This CDR3 comprises 15 residues. The V end was cut by 6 bases, the J end by 6 bases, with 19 bases between. Per germline, CDR1 SGHRS and CDR2 YFSETQ. CDR3 coding DNA: TGCGCCAGCATCGCACCGGGACCCAACCTCAATGAGCAGTTCTTC. Translated, it gives CASIAPGPNLNEQFF.

The chain has TRBV9 and TRBJ2-2; the match to TRBD1 covers 9 bases. V lost 2 bases, J lost 0 bases, and 2 bases stayed unmatched. Germline V CDR1 and CDR2: SGDLS, YYNGEE. The CDR3 loop spans 16 amino acids. CDR3: CASSVRQGANTGELFF. CDR3 nucleotide sequence: TGTGCCAGCAGCGTTCGACAGGGGGCGAACACCGGGGAGCTGTTTTTT.

As regards this clonotype: One end of the junction is discordant with germline, which a read error may explain. This chain joins TRBV7-9 and TRBJ2-7; D remains unclear. Germline-derived CDR1 and CDR2 are SEHNR and FQNEAQ (reference sequence). There are 16 residues in the CDR3. CDR3 nucleotides: TGTGCCAACAGCTCCCTTACGGCGGCGAGCACCTACGAGCAGTACTTC. It translates to CANSSLTAASTYEQYF.

This clonotype was recorded many times. The V gene is TRBV7-3, the J gene TRBJ1-1, with D uncertain. CDR3 length equals 13 residues. The germline gives CDR1 SGHTA, CDR2 FQGTGA. Trimming left V 0 bases short and J 1 base short, with 3 bases between. The CDR3 reads CASSLTPNTEAFF. CDR3 DNA: TGTGCCAGCAGCTTAACACCGAACACTGAAGCTTTCTTT.

This clonotype was observed many times. The chain couples TRBV10-3 to TRBJ2-3; D might be TRBD1 or TRBD2, each matching 5 bases. Deletions cut 0 bases from V and 2 bases from J, with 9 bases between. This CDR3 comprises 15 residues. Looked up from germline, CDR1 is ENHRY and CDR2 is SYGVKD. The DNA for the CDR3 is TGTGCCATCAGTGAGTCAGGGACCTACACAGATACGCAGTATTTT. Protein sequence: CAISESGTYTDTQYF.

This rearrangement joins TRBV29-1 to TRBJ2-7; the D gene is possibly TRBD2 (5 bases). The CDR3 is made up of 12 amino acids. V shed 6 bases and J shed 2 bases, with 11 bases lying between them. Germline assignment: CDR1 SQVTM and CDR2 ANQGSEA. CDR3 in DNA: TGCAGCGTGGGCGGGCGAGCCTACGAGCAGTACTTC. Translated: CSVGGRAYEQYF.

This rearrangement joins TRBV7-6 to TRBJ2-2; a weak D match, TRBD1 (6 bases). The V end was cut by 5 bases, the J end by 5 bases, with 9 bases between. Per the germline V gene, CDR1 is SGHVS and CDR2 is FNYEAQ. The length of the CDR3 is 13 residues. The CDR3 reads CASSPTGTGELFF. The CDR3 DNA reads as TGTGCCAGCAGCCCCACAGGGACCGGGGAGCTGTTTTTT. Complete variable domain (other parts from reference TRBV7-6 and TRBJ2-2): GAGVSQSPRYKVTKRGQDVALRCDPISGHVSLYWYRQALGQGPEFLTYFNYEAQQDKSGLPNDRFSAERPEGSISTLTIQRTEQRDSAMYRCASSPTGTGELFFGEGSRLTVL.

The chain couples TRBV6-6 to TRBJ2-3, with D perhaps TRBD2 (7 bases). Germline lookup yields CDR1 MNHNY and CDR2 SVGAGI (reference sequence). CDR3 size: 13 residues. With 6 bases removed from V and 5 bases from J, the gap between germline ends came to 12 bases. CDR3 in amino acids: CASREGGQDTQYF. The DNA of the CDR3 is TGTGCCAGCAGGGAGGGGGGGCAAGATACGCAGTATTTT.

The chain links TRBV2 to TRBJ2-1, with 10 bases lining up with TRBD2. The CDR3 extends over 16 amino acids. The V and J ends lost 8 bases and 4 bases, in that order; junction bases with no gene match: 11. Germline-derived CDR1 and CDR2 are SNHLY and FYNNEI. The DNA of the CDR3 is TGTGCCAGCTGGACCCCGGCTAGCGGGAGTTACAATGAGCAGTTCTTC. As protein: CASWTPASGSYNEQFF.

The chain employs TRBV13 and TRBJ1-4; 10 nucleotides match TRBD1. Per germline, CDR1 PRHDT and CDR2 FYEKMQ (reference sequence). Unmatched junction bases numbered 9, after V lost 6 bases and J lost 8 bases. The CDR3 is 15 residues long. The DNA of the CDR3 is TGTGCCAGCAGATTATCGACAGGGGGCGGAGAAAAACTGTTTTTT. Residues: CASRLSTGGGEKLFF.

There are a few counts of this clonotype. The chain is built from TRBV7-2 and TRBJ1-1; 8 nucleotides align to TRBD1. Germline V lookup: CDR1 SGHTA, CDR2 FQGNSA. The CDR3 spans 15 residues. Trimming took 5 bases from V and 0 from J; bases not matched to a gene: 5. This CDR3 is CASSRLTGVNTEAFF. The CDR3 region has the DNA TGTGCCAGCAGCCGGCTGACAGGGGTGAACACTGAAGCTTTCTTT. Looking up the rest from reference TRBV7-2 and TRBJ1-1 gives the full variable domain: GAGVSQSPSNKVTEKGKDVELRCDPISGHTALYWYRQSLGQGLEFLIYFQGNSAPDKSGLPSDRFSAERTGGSVSTLTIQRTQQEDSAVYLCASSRLTGVNTEAFFGQGTRLTVV.

V gene TRBV6-6 combines with J gene TRBJ2-3; the D is unclear. CDR1 is MNHNY and CDR2 is SVGAGI in the germline V gene (reference sequence). The CDR3 contains 14 residues. The ends were cut back, 0 bases at V and 5 bases at J, with 9 bases in the middle. The CDR3 loop reads CASSYSKNGDTQYF. For the CDR3, the DNA is TGTGCCAGCAGTTACTCGAAGAATGGAGATACGCAGTATTTT.

This clonotype has at least ten counts. The chain recombines TRBV24-1 with TRBJ2-5; 8 positions match TRBD2. The CDR3 loop spans 15 amino acids. The trim removed 3 bases at V and 5 bases at J, leaving 7 bases unmatched. From germline, CDR1 is KGHDR and CDR2 SFDVKD. CDR3 nucleotide sequence: TGTGCCACCAGTGATAGGCGGGAGGCAGGGGAGACCCAGTACTTC. Translating it yields CATSDRREAGETQYF.

This clonotype has ten or more counts. The junction departs from the called germline gene at one end, perhaps through a read error. CDR3 DNA: TGTGCCAGCAGCCAGGTGTGGACAGGGGACACTGAAGTTTTCTTT. Its translation is CASSQVWTGDTEVFF. The chain joins TRBV3-1 to TRBJ1-1; 9 bases fit TRBD1. Per germline, CDR1 LGHDT and CDR2 YNNKEL (reference sequence). The CDR3 has 15 amino acids.

This clonotype turned up a few times. The V call is TRBV11-2, the J call TRBJ1-2; 7 nucleotides agree with TRBD1. Germline CDR1 and CDR2: SGHAT and FQNNGV. J gave up 3 bases and V 5 bases, and 3 bases lay outside the gene matches. CDR3 size: 13 residues. The CDR3: CASSRGTDYGYTF. In DNA form, the CDR3 reads TGTGCCAGCAGCCGTGGGACAGACTATGGCTACACCTTC.

The chain links TRBV6-5 to TRBJ1-1; 7 nucleotides line up with TRBD1. This CDR3 spans 14 amino acids. After removal of 8 bases from V and 1 base from J, the junction contained 7 bases not matched to a gene. Germline V gene sequence: CDR1 MNHEY, CDR2 SVGAGI. CDR3 nucleotides: TGTGCCAGCGAATCAAGACAGGGGAACACTGAAGCTTTCTTT. It translates to CASESRQGNTEAFF.